This T cell receptor (beta chain) was captured by sequencing in a study of T-cell memory formation after mild COVID-19. TCRdb redid the calling of the 5' RACE reads with MiXCR, one entry per CDR3 protein. The table has under 300,000 distinct CDR3 sequences, about a sixth seen once. This clonotype was seen repeatedly, ten times or more. Its specificity is not known. The CDR3 consists of 15 residues. Germline V gene data show CDR1 as MNHEY and CDR2 as SVGAGI. V lost 5 bases to trimming and J lost 2 bases, with 16 bases between them. General study findings and limits: Later expanders leaned CD4+, whereas day 15 to 85 contracting clones were balanced CD4/CD8.

Sequencing input: PBMCs or a T cell subset sorted from them (not recorded which). The chain employs TRBV6-5 and TRBJ2-7; D possibly corresponds to TRBD1 (6 bases). The origin of this receptor is a young man who had mild COVID-19 (a few samples of this study predate the infection). Cell type and time point are not known. The CDR3 DNA reads TGTGCCAGCAGTCCATACCCCAGGGGCACCTACGAGCAGTACTTC. Encoded protein: CASSPYPRGTYEQYF.